This TCR beta chain was sequenced in a study of control samples from healthy donors and cancer patients. The CDR3 has 14 residues. Trimming cost V 0 bases and J 6 bases, with 12 bases left between them. CDR1 and CDR2 from the germline V gene are MGHRA and YSYEKL. Profiling relied on immunoSEQ multiplex PCR, and the TCRdb table lists in-frame clones only, not all of them. The data show around 170,000 clones, with about 91% seen just once and approximately 4.9% held by the top ten. The sequenced material came from blood. The sequence came from a woman aged 30 to 39 in good health. V and J are TRBV4-1 and TRBJ2-7; D is unclear. The CDR3 DNA sequence: TGCGCCAGCAGCCAAGAGTTGGCAGCTACCGAGCAGTACTTC. The encoded protein is CASSQELAATEQYF.